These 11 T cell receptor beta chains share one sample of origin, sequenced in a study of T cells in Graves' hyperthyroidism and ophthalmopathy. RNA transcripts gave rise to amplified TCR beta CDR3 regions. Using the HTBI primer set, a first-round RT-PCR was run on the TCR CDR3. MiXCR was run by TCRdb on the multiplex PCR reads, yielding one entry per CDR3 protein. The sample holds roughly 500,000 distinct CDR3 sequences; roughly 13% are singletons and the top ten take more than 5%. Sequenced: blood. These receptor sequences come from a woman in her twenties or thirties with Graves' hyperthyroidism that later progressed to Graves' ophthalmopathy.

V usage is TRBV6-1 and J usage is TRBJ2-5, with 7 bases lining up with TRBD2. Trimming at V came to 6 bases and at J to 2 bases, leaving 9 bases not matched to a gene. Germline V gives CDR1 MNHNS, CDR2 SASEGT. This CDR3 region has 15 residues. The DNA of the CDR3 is TGTGCCAGCAGAGCCTTAGCGGGCCCTCAAGAGACCCAGTACTTC. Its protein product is CASRALAGPQETQYF.

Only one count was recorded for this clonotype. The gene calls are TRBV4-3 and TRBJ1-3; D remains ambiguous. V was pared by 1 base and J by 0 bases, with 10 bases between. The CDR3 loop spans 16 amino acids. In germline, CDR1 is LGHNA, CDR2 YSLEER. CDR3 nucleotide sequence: TGCGCCAGCAGCCAAGGCGTCCTCGACTCTGGAAACACCATATATTTT. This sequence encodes CASSQGVLDSGNTIYF.

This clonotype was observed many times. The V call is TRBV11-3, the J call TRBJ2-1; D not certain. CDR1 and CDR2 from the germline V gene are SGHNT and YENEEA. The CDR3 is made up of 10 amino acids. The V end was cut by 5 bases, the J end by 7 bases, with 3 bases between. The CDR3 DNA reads TGTGCCAGCAGCCGGAATGAGCAGTTCTTC. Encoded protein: CASSRNEQFF.

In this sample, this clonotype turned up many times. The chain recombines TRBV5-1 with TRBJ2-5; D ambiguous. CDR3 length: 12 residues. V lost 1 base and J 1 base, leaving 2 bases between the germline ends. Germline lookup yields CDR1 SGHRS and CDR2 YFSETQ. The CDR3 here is CASSLTQETQYF. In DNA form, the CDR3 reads TGCGCCAGCAGCTTGACCCAAGAGACCCAGTACTTC.

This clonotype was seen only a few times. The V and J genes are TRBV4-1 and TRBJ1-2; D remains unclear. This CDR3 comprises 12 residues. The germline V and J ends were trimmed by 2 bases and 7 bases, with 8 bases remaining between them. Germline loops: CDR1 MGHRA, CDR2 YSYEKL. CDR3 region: CASSQRAGGYTF. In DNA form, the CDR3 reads TGCGCCAGCAGCCAACGGGCAGGTGGCTACACCTTC.

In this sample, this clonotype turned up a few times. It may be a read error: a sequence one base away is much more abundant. CDR3 protein: CAISDSGGGPQETQYF. CDR3 nucleotide sequence: TGTGCCATCAGTGATTCGGGAGGCGGCCCCCAAGAGACCCAGTACTTC. V usage is TRBV10-3 and J usage is TRBJ2-5; 7 bases agree with TRBD2. V shed 3 bases, J shed 1 base, and the junction held 8 bases outside the gene matches. Germline V gives CDR1 ENHRY, CDR2 SYGVKD. The CDR3 extends over 16 amino acids.

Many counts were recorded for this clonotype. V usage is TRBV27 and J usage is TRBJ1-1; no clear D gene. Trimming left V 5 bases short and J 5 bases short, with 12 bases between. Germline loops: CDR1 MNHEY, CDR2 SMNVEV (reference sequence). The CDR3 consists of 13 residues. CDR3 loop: CASSTALWTEAFF. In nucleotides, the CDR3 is TGTGCCAGCAGTACAGCGTTGTGGACTGAAGCTTTCTTT.

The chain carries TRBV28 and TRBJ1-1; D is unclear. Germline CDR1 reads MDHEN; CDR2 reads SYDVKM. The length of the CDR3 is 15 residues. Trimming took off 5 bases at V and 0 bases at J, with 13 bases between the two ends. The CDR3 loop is CASSPLDGMNTEAFF. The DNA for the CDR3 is TGTGCCAGCAGTCCTCTCGACGGAATGAACACTGAAGCTTTCTTT.

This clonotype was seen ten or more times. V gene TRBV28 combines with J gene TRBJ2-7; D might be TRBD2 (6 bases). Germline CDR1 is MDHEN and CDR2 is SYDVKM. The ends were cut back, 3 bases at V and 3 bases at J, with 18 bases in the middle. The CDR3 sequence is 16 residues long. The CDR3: CASSFFVGGPGYEQYF. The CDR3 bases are TGTGCCAGCAGTTTCTTTGTGGGAGGCCCCGGCTACGAGCAGTACTTC.

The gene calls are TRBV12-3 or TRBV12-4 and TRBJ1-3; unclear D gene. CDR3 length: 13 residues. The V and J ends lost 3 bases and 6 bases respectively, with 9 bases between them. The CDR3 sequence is CASSFDNLNTIYF. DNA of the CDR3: TGTGCCAGCAGTTTTGACAACTTAAACACCATATATTTT.

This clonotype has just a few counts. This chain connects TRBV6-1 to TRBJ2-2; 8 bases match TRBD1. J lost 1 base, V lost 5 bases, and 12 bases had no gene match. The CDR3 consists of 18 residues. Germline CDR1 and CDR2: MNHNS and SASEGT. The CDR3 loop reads CASSSPFQGAGNTGELFF. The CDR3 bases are TGTGCCAGCAGTTCACCCTTCCAGGGGGCGGGGAACACCGGGGAGCTGTTTTTT.